This is a list of T cell receptor beta chains from one sample in a study of OX40 agonist ivuxolimab in advanced cancers. Repertoires were generated with immunoSEQ multiplex PCR, while TCRdb's copy carries only in-frame clones and drops some. The data contain approximately 60,000 clones, approximately 94% of them singletons. The specimen comprised CD4+ or CD8+ T cells sorted from blood, sampled in a trial of the OX40 agonist ivuxolimab. The receptor set was obtained from an adult with an advanced solid tumor such as melanoma, head and neck, liver or kidney cancer. The CDR3 runs from the conserved cysteine through the conserved F or W.

V gene	J gene	CDR3 protein
TRBV27	TRBJ1-1	CASSFGTLNTEAFF
TRBV7-8	TRBJ2-1	CASSFPVPAAALGDEQFF
TRBV9	TRBJ1-5	CASSRGSNQPQHF
TRBV7-8	TRBJ2-2	CASSSSLGTGELFF
TRBV4-2	TRBJ2-2	CASSQAAGGGELFF
TRBV7-9	TRBJ1-2	CASSLAGLQGARGYTF
TRBV13	TRBJ1-1	CASSLGRETNTEAFF
TRBV6-5	TRBJ2-4	CASSYGQENIQYF
TRBV7-9	TRBJ1-2	CASSPLGQGGVGYTF
TRBV5-1	TRBJ2-6	CASSMTGSGANVLTF